This T cell receptor (beta chain) was identified in a study of OX40 agonist ivuxolimab in advanced cancers. Turning to the study itself: The group had a mean age of about 60 years, ranged from about 20 to 79, and was 82.7% male.

Trimming pared 1 base from V and 4 bases from J, leaving 12 bases between. Germline CDR1 and CDR2: SGHDT and YYEEEE. The CDR3 has 14 amino acids. The protocol was immunoSEQ multiplex PCR, while the TCRdb copy is restricted to in-frame clones and leaves out a portion. The top ten hold around 0.63% of the sample, which has tens of thousands of clones, around 85% seen once. The V call is TRBV5-6, the J call TRBJ2-7, with a tentative D call TRBD2 (5 bases). This material consisted of CD4+ or CD8+ T cells sorted from blood, taken in a trial of the OX40 agonist ivuxolimab. The sequence came from an adult with an advanced solid tumor such as melanoma, head and neck, liver or kidney cancer. The CDR3: CASSLYEGSYEQYF. The CDR3, as DNA: TGTGCCAGCAGCTTGTATGAGGGTAGTTACGAGCAGTACTTC.